Below are 27 T cell receptor beta chains sequenced from a single sample in a study of shared clonotypes between healthy human individuals. Clones were sequenced by immunoSEQ multiplex PCR, and TCRdb holds only the in-frame ones, with some missing. The data show under 2,500,000 clones, under 97% seen once. Specimen: naive CD4+ T cells sorted from blood. The subset here: CD45RA+ positively selected. These receptors came from a young man in good health.

This rearrangement joins TRBV30 to TRBJ2-5; 12 nucleotides match TRBD2. The DNA end favors TRBJ2-7, so the J call may be wrong. Germline assignment: CDR1 GTSNPN and CDR2 SVGIG (reference sequence). The CDR3 extends over 16 amino acids. CDR3 in DNA: TGTGCCTGGACGAGGACTAGCGGGGCAAGCTCCTACGAGCAGTACTTC. It codes for CAWTRTSGASSYEQYF.

This chain links TRBV10-3 with TRBJ2-1; TRBD2 aligns across 8 bases. V trimming: 0 bases; J trimming: 8 bases; junction bases outside the gene matches: 18. Germline V lookup: CDR1 ENHRY, CDR2 SYGVKD. CDR3 size: 19 residues. DNA of the CDR3: TGTGCCATCAGTGAGTCGATGTTGGGGACGGGACTAGGGATGTATGAGCAGTTCTTC. Its translation: CAISESMLGTGLGMYEQFF.

V is TRBV4-1 and J is TRBJ2-7; D is possibly TRBD1 (5 bases). The CDR3 totals 16 residues. The V gene's germline CDR1 is MGHRA and CDR2 YSYEKL. With 3 bases removed from V and 3 bases from J, the gap between germline ends came to 18 bases. CDR3 bases: TGCGCCAGCAGCCATGTCCCCGTGACAGCCTACTACGAGCAGTACTTC. Its protein is CASSHVPVTAYYEQYF.

The rearrangement links TRBV10-2 to TRBJ2-7; TRBD1 agrees at 10 bases. The ends lost 5 bases at V and 6 bases at J; junction bases unmatched: 7. CDR1 is WSHSY, CDR2 SAAADI, per germline. The CDR3 extends over 14 amino acids. For the CDR3, the DNA is TGCGCCAGCAGTAGACAGGGGGCTAATAGCGAGCAGTACTTC. This encodes CASSRQGANSEQYF.

The chain couples TRBV10-3 to TRBJ1-1; 7 bases match TRBD1. V dropped 2 bases and J dropped 1; count of bases not matched to a gene: 4. Germline V gene lookup returns CDR1 ENHRY and CDR2 SYGVKD. The CDR3 has 15 residues. CDR3 sequence: CAISEDRVSNTEAFF. The CDR3 DNA reads TGTGCCATCAGTGAGGACAGGGTTTCGAACACTGAAGCTTTCTTT.

V gene TRBV28 combines with J gene TRBJ2-6; 8 bases align to TRBD2. From germline, CDR1 is MDHEN and CDR2 SYDVKM. Germline trimming cut 5 bases from V and 2 bases from J; bases unmatched to any gene: 5. CDR3 length: 16 amino acids. The chain's CDR3 is CASSRGGLAGANVLTF. In DNA form, the CDR3 reads TGTGCCAGCAGTCGGGGGGGCTTGGCTGGGGCCAACGTCCTGACTTTC.

The chain has TRBV9 and TRBJ2-2; 7 nucleotides align to TRBD2. Germline V gene lookup returns CDR1 SGDLS and CDR2 YYNGEE. Trimming took 0 bases from V and 0 from J; bases not matched to a gene: 8. CDR3 size: 18 residues. CDR3 sequence (DNA): TGTGCCAGCAGCGTAGGACTTAGCGGGTGGGCGAACACCGGGGAGCTGTTTTTT. The encoded protein is CASSVGLSGWANTGELFF.

The rearrangement uses TRBV28 and TRBJ1-5, with unresolved D. The CDR3 is 12 amino acids. V was trimmed by 6 bases and J by 9 bases, leaving 12 bases between them. From germline, CDR1 is MDHEN and CDR2 SYDVKM. Written as DNA, the CDR3 is TGTGCCAGCAGCAGTCCACCGGGGCCCCAGCATTTT. Residues: CASSSPPGPQHF.

Only one count was recorded for this clone. The rearrangement links TRBV30 to TRBJ2-5; D not resolved. V lost 0 bases to trimming and J lost 8 bases, with 16 bases between them. Germline lookup yields CDR1 GTSNPN and CDR2 SVGIG (reference sequence). The CDR3 is made up of 14 amino acids. The CDR3 sequence is CAWSVRAHPVTQYF. The CDR3 nucleotides are TGTGCCTGGAGTGTACGGGCCCACCCGGTAACCCAGTACTTC.

The chain carries TRBV4-1 and TRBJ2-4; no definite D call. CDR1 and CDR2 (germline): MGHRA, YSYEKL. Deletions cut 0 bases from V and 7 bases from J, with 4 bases between. The CDR3 has 12 amino acids. Here the CDR3 DNA reads TGCGCCAGCAGCCAAGAGAGGAACATTCAGTACTTC. Translation gives CASSQERNIQYF.

V gene TRBV6-6 combines with J gene TRBJ1-2, with D perhaps matching TRBD1 (5 bases). The V end lost 0 bases, the J end lost 8 bases, and 13 bases lay between the germline ends. Germline assignment: CDR1 MNHNY and CDR2 SVGAGI (reference sequence). The CDR3 extends over 14 amino acids. The CDR3 region is CASSYSRDEWGYTF. CDR3 nucleotide sequence: TGTGCCAGCAGTTACTCCCGGGACGAGTGGGGCTACACCTTC.

The V and J genes are TRBV7-9 and TRBJ2-1, with 9 bases matching TRBD2. CDR3 length: 16 residues. V trimming: 1 base; J trimming: 7 bases; junction bases outside the gene matches: 8. Looked up from germline, CDR1 is SEHNR and CDR2 is FQNEAQ (reference sequence). CDR3 in amino acids: CASSLGRTSVRNEQFF. The DNA for the CDR3 is TGTGCCAGCAGCTTAGGAAGGACTAGCGTCAGGAATGAGCAGTTCTTC.

The rearrangement links TRBV30 to TRBJ2-2, with D perhaps TRBD1 (6 bases). This CDR3 comprises 18 residues. Trimming pared 2 bases from V and 6 bases from J, leaving 25 bases between. CDR1 is GTSNPN and CDR2 is SVGIG in the germline V gene (reference sequence). CDR3 sequence (DNA): TGTGCCTGGAGTTCCGGGACATACTTCATCCAATCCCCCGGGGAGCTGTTTTTT. This sequence encodes CAWSSGTYFIQSPGELFF.

The chain recombines TRBV4-2 with TRBJ2-4; no reliable D call. The CDR3 consists of 15 residues. Trimming shortened V by 0 bases and J by 4 bases, and 10 bases separated the two germline ends. CDR1 and CDR2 (germline): LGHNA, YNFKEQ. The chain's CDR3 is CASSQDRTTKNIQYF. The CDR3 bases are TGTGCCAGCAGCCAAGACCGGACCACTAAAAACATTCAGTACTTC.

The V gene is TRBV30, the J gene TRBJ2-1; no definite D call. The germline V gene encodes CDR1 GTSNPN and CDR2 SVGIG (reference sequence). V dropped 5 bases and J dropped 12 bases, with 11 bases sitting between them. The CDR3 loop spans 10 amino acids. The CDR3 is CAWAGTSQFF. Written as DNA, the CDR3 is TGTGCCTGGGCCGGAACCTCGCAGTTCTTC.

The rearrangement uses TRBV7-8 and TRBJ1-5, with D perhaps TRBD1 (5 bases). CDR1 is SGHVS and CDR2 is FQNEAQ in the germline V gene. Between the trimmed V and J ends, which lost 6 bases and 7 bases, there was a span of 22 bases. This CDR3 has 16 residues. The CDR3 protein is CASSYHLGPSGQPQHF. The CDR3, as DNA: TGTGCCAGCAGTTACCACCTGGGACCTTCTGGGCAGCCCCAGCATTTT. Together with reference TRBV7-8 and TRBJ1-5, the CDR3 gives the full variable domain: GAGVSQSPRYKVAKRGQDVALRCDPISGHVSLFWYQQALGQGPEFLTYFQNEAQLDKSGLPSDRFFAERPEGSVSTLKIQRTQQEDSAVYLCASSYHLGPSGQPQHFGDGTRLSIL.

The V call is TRBV5-8, the J call TRBJ1-1; no clear D. Germline lookup yields CDR1 SGHTS and CDR2 YDEGEE. This CDR3 is 16 amino acids long. The V gene lost 1 base and the J gene lost 1 base, with 14 bases spanning the gap. The CDR3 sequence: CASSLLVQLRNTEAFF. The DNA of the CDR3 is TGTGCCAGCAGCTTGTTGGTCCAGTTGAGGAACACTGAAGCTTTCTTT.

The chain employs TRBV28 and TRBJ2-7; the match to TRBD1 covers 8 bases. V shed 4 bases, J shed 7 bases, and the junction held 6 bases outside the gene matches. CDR1 is MDHEN and CDR2 is SYDVKM in the germline V gene. This CDR3 spans 13 amino acids. CDR3 sequence reads: CASSSYGQGEQYF. Here the CDR3 DNA reads TGTGCCAGCAGTTCATACGGACAGGGAGAGCAGTACTTC.

The rearrangement uses TRBV5-6 and TRBJ1-5; maybe TRBD1 (5 bases). The CDR3 length is 15 residues. The germline V gene has CDR1 SGHDT and CDR2 YYEEEE. V lost 2 bases and J lost 1, with 10 bases in between. The CDR3, as DNA: TGTGCCAGCAGCTTAGGGACTGCAAGCAATCAGCCCCAGCATTTT. Residues: CASSLGTASNQPQHF. Based on the CDR3 plus reference TRBV5-6 and TRBJ1-5, the full variable domain is DAGVTQSPTHLIKTRGQQVTLRCSPKSGHDTVSWYQQALGQGPQFIFQYYEEEERQRGNFPDRFSGHQFPNYSSELNVNALLLGDSALYLCASSLGTASNQPQHFGDGTRLSIL.

The rearrangement uses TRBV5-1 and TRBJ1-1, with 11 bases that match TRBD1. The CDR3 runs 15 residues. The germline CDR1 and CDR2 sequences are SGHRS and YFSETQ. With V trimmed by 4 bases and J by 5 bases, 7 bases remained unmatched. CDR3 DNA sequence: TGCGCCAGCAGCGCGAGGACAGGGGGCAGGACTGAAGCTTTCTTT. It yields the protein CASSARTGGRTEAFF. Using reference TRBV5-1 and TRBJ1-1 for the parts outside the CDR3, the full variable domain is KAGVTQTPRYLIKTRGQQVTLSCSPISGHRSVSWYQQTPGQGLQFLFEYFSETQRNKGNFPGRFSGRQFSNSRSEMNVSTLELGDSALYLCASSARTGGRTEAFFGQGTRLTVV.

On this clone: The junction departs from the called germline gene at one end, perhaps through a read error. The J gene is TRBJ2-3, the V gene TRBV29-1; 8 bases fit TRBD2. Germline CDR1 reads SQVTM; CDR2 reads ANQGSEA. The CDR3 runs 15 residues. CDR3 nucleotides: TGCAGCCTTGACATCGGGGGGGACGCCACAGATACGCAGTATTTT. Its protein is CSLDIGGDATDTQYF.

Worth noting for this clone: Other DNA sequences from this sample encode an identical CDR3 as well. The chain has TRBV5-1 and TRBJ2-3, with 11 positions matching TRBD1. There are 15 residues in the CDR3. CDR1 SGHRS and CDR2 YFSETQ come from the germline V gene. V was clipped by 4 bases and J by 4 bases; unmatched bases: 5. CDR3 residues: CASSIGQGAADTQYF. CDR3 sequence (DNA): TGCGCCAGCAGCATCGGACAGGGGGCTGCAGATACGCAGTATTTT.

The chain has TRBV6-6 and TRBJ1-6; TRBD1 might be the D (6 bases). Trimming cost V 7 bases and J 13 bases, with 23 bases left between them. The V gene's germline CDR1 is MNHNY and CDR2 SVGAGI (reference sequence). The CDR3 sequence is 15 residues long. The CDR3 DNA reads as TGTGCCAGCAACATACTAGGGGGGGCTGACTCCCCCCTCCACTTT. Protein sequence: CASNILGGADSPLHF.

V and J are TRBV5-4 and TRBJ1-1; maybe TRBD1 (5 bases). Deletions cut 5 bases from V and 1 base from J, with 12 bases between. The germline V gene encodes CDR1 SGHNT and CDR2 YYREEE (reference sequence). This CDR3 region has 14 residues. The chain's CDR3 is CASRGGTANTEAFF. The CDR3 region has the DNA TGTGCCAGCAGGGGTGGGACGGCGAACACTGAAGCTTTCTTT. Full variable domain (missing parts from reference TRBV5-4 and TRBJ1-1): ETGVTQSPTHLIKTRGQQVTLRCSSQSGHNTVSWYQQALGQGPQFIFQYYREEENGRGNFPPRFSGLQFPNYSSELNVNALELDDSALYLCASRGGTANTEAFFGQGTRLTVV.

This CDR3 reads CASSFGGVQGSEQYF. The CDR3 bases are TGTGCCAGCAGCTTCGGCGGGGTCCAAGGCAGCGAGCAGTACTTC. The chain is built from TRBV9 and TRBJ2-7, with D possibly matching TRBD2 (6 bases). The V end was cut by 4 bases, the J end by 6 bases, with 20 bases between. This CDR3 has 15 amino acids. In germline, CDR1 is SGDLS, CDR2 YYNGEE.

The chain carries TRBV2 and TRBJ2-7, with no clear D. Germline V gives CDR1 SNHLY, CDR2 FYNNEI. V was shortened by 7 bases and J by 2 bases, with 9 bases between the two germline ends. The CDR3 length is 12 residues. The CDR3 nucleotides read TGTGCCAGCAAATCCGATACCTACGAGCAGTACTTC. It encodes CASKSDTYEQYF.

This chain connects TRBV28 to TRBJ2-2; a possible D gene is TRBD1 (6 bases). The germline CDR1 and CDR2 sequences are MDHEN and SYDVKM. CDR3 size: 16 residues. Trimming shortened V by 5 bases and J by 2 bases, and 15 bases separated the two germline ends. CDR3 sequence (DNA): TGTGCCAGCAGTCCACCGGGACATCTTAACACCGGGGAGCTGTTTTTT. The encoded protein is CASSPPGHLNTGELFF.